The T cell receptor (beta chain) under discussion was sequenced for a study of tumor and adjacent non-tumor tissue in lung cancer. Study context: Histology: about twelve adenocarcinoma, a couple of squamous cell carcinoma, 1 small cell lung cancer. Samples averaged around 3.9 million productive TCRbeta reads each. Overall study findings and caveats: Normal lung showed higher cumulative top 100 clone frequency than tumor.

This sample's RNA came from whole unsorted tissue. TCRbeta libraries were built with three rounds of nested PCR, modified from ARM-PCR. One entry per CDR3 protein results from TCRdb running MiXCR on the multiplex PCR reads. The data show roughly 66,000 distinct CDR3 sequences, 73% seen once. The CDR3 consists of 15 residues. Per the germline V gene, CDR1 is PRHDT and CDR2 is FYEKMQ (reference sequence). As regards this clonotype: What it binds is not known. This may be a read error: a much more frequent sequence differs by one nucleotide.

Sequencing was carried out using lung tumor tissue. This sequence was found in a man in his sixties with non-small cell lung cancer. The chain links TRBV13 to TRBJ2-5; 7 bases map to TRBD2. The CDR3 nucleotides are TGTGCCAGCAGCTTAGGCGGGGCGGGAGTATTGACCAAGTACTTC. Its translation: CASSLGGAGVLTKYF.